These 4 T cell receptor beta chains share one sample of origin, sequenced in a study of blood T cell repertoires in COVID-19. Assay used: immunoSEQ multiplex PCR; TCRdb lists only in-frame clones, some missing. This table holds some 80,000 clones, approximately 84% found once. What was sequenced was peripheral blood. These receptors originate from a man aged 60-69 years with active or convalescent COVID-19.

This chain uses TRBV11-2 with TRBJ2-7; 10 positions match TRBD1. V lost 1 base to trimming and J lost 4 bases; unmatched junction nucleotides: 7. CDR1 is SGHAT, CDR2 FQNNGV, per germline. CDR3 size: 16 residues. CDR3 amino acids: CASSLVKGQGPYEQYF. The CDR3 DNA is TGTGCCAGCAGCTTAGTGAAGGGACAGGGGCCATACGAGCAGTACTTC.

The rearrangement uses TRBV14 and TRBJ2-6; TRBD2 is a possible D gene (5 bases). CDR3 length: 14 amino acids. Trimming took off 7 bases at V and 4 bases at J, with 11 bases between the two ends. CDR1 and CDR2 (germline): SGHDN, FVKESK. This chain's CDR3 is CASTLGGGANVLTF. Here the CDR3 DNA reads TGTGCCAGCACCCTTGGCGGGGGGGCCAACGTCCTGACTTTC.

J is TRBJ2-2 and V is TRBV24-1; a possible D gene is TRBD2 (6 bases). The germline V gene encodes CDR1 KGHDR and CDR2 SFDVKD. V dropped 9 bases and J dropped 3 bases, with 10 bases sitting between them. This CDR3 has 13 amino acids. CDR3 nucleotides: TGTGCCACCCAATGGGACTACACCGGGGAGCTGTTTTTT. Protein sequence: CATQWDYTGELFF.

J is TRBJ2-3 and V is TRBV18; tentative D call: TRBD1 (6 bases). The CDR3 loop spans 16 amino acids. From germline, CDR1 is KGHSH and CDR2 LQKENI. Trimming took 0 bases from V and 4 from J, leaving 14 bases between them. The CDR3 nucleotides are TGTGCCAGCTCACCACCGGGGGCGGGCCCATCAGATACGCAGTATTTT. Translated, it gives CASSPPGAGPSDTQYF.